The rows below give T cell receptor beta chains drawn from one sample of a study of cytotoxic CD8 clonotypes in ibrutinib-treated CLL. Some clones are missing from TCRdb's copy, which holds only in-frame ones; the method was immunoSEQ multiplex PCR. This sample carries 30,000 to 40,000 clones, more than 65% of them seen once, and the ten largest clones take roughly a quarter. The specimen was PBMCs, collected before ibrutinib treatment. The origin of the receptors is a human donor with chronic lymphocytic leukemia. Each CDR3 is given with its conserved first and last residue. Each record gives: clone size, J gene, V gene, D gene, CDR3 protein, CDR3 DNA. The D gene is left open where the match is weak. Expanded clones are given a class, and other clones once, few, many or no size at all.

NA	TRBJ1-5	TRBV6-1	NA	CASSESGYSNQPQHF	TGTGCCAGCAGTGAGAGCGGATATAGCAATCAGCCCCAGCATTTT
NA	TRBJ2-7	TRBV18	TRBD2	CASSSSGGYSYEQYF	TGTGCCAGCTCATCTAGCGGGGGGTACTCCTACGAGCAGTACTTC
NA	TRBJ2-7	TRBV19	NA	CASSPAGQPYEQYF	TGTGCCAGTAGTCCCGCGGGACAACCCTACGAGCAGTACTTC
NA	TRBJ2-2	TRBV4-2	NA	CASSLHLGRDTGELFF	TGTGCCAGCAGCCTACACTTGGGAAGGGACACCGGGGAGCTGTTTTTT
NA	TRBJ1-1	TRBV14	NA	CASSQDRGRDLGANTEAFF	TGTGCCAGCAGCCAAGATAGAGGCAGGGATCTTGGGGCGAACACTGAAGCTTTCTTT
NA	TRBJ2-3	TRBV6-5	NA	CASSHRDFTDTQYF	TGTGCCAGCAGCCACCGGGACTTCACAGATACGCAGTATTTT
NA	TRBJ2-5	TRBV7-3	TRBD1	CASSSGLRTGPGETQYF	TGTGCCAGCAGCTCTGGCCTCCGGACAGGGCCGGGGGAGACCCAGTACTTC
few	TRBJ2-3	TRBV29-1	NA	CSALRNPTDTQYF	TGCAGCGCCCTCAGGAATCCCACAGATACGCAGTATTTT
NA	TRBJ2-6	TRBV18	NA	CASSPGRESSGANVLTF	TGTGCCAGCTCACCCGGACGGGAGAGCTCTGGGGCCAACGTCCTGACTTTC
NA	TRBJ1-1	TRBV29-1	TRBD1	CSVDYSGTGNAFF	TGCAGCGTAGACTACAGCGGGACAGGGAATGCTTTCTTT
NA	TRBJ1-4	TRBV4-1	NA	CASSQADRSYDEKLFF	TGCGCCAGCAGCCAGGCCGACAGGTCGTATGATGAAAAACTGTTTTTT
few	TRBJ2-1	TRBV12-5	NA	CASGPSSGDEQFF	TGTGCTAGTGGTCCTTCAAGCGGCGATGAGCAGTTCTTC
NA	TRBJ2-2	TRBV2	TRBD2	CASSGLAGTTGELFF	TGTGCCAGCTCGGGACTAGCGGGGACCACCGGGGAGCTGTTTTTT
few	TRBJ2-1	TRBV5-1	NA	CASSLAGNNEQFF	TGCGCCAGCAGCTTGGCGGGGAACAATGAGCAGTTCTTC
NA	TRBJ2-4	TRBV11-2	NA	CASSLDPGNIQYF	TGTGCCAGCAGCTTAGATCCGGGGAACATTCAGTACTTC
once	TRBJ2-7	TRBV2	TRBD1	CASSRQGSYGISSEQYF	TGTGCCAGCAGTAGACAGGGGTCCTACGGTATATCCTCCGAGCAGTACTTC
NA	TRBJ2-5	TRBV29-1	TRBD2	CSVAAGVGETQYF	TGCAGCGTTGCAGCGGGAGTCGGAGAGACCCAGTACTTC
NA	TRBJ1-2	TRBV6-1	NA	CASRRIVSYGYTF	TGTGCCAGCAGGCGGATAGTAAGTTATGGCTACACCTTC
NA	TRBJ2-7	TRBV18	NA	CASSPSGGRSYEQYF	TGTGCCAGCTCACCATCCGGGGGGCGGTCCTACGAGCAGTACTTC
NA	TRBJ1-2	TRBV7-2	TRBD1	CASSLLRQGQGYTF	TGTGCCAGCAGCTTATTAAGACAGGGGCAGGGCTACACCTTC
NA	TRBJ1-1	TRBV18	NA	CASSPPGRPTLEAFF	TGTGCCAGCTCACCACCGGGGCGGCCAACACTTGAAGCTTTCTTT
NA	TRBJ1-2	TRBV29-1	NA	CSAPWNDGYTF	TGCAGCGCTCCTTGGAACGATGGCTACACCTTC
NA	TRBJ2-1	TRBV28	TRBD1	CASSLQGVVFREQFF	TGTGCCAGCAGTTTGCAGGGGGTCGTATTCCGGGAGCAGTTCTTC
NA	TRBJ2-2	TRBV4-3	TRBD2	CASSQTPSGSQTGELFF	TGCGCCAGCAGCCAAACCCCTAGCGGGAGTCAGACCGGGGAGCTGTTTTTT
NA	TRBJ2-7	TRBV6-1	NA	CASSESGAIREQYF	TGTGCCAGCAGTGAATCCGGGGCCATTCGCGAGCAGTACTTC